Sequencing of this T cell receptor beta chain was carried out in a study of T cell changes during pregnancy in multiple sclerosis. Trimming left V 4 bases short and J 2 bases short, with 15 bases between. The CDR3 is 16 amino acids. CDR1 is MNHEY and CDR2 is SVGAGI in the germline V gene. Sequencing was performed with immunoSEQ multiplex PCR; in TCRdb, only in-frame clones are kept and a portion is missing. The data show 45,000 or so clones, with approximately 96% seen just once and about 0.9% held by the top ten. Sequencing was performed on peripheral blood, taken in the second trimester of pregnancy. The TCR comes from a female donor with multiple sclerosis, enrolled in a pregnancy study. The gene calls are TRBV6-5 and TRBJ1-5; no definite D call. Written as DNA, the CDR3 is TGTGCCAGCAGTTTGACCACGGGGTTTGGCAATCAGCCCCAGCATTTT. This sequence encodes CASSLTTGFGNQPQHF.